A selection of T cell receptor beta chains follows, all from one sample in a study of beta chain features in type 1 diabetes. Assay: immunoSEQ multiplex PCR; the TCRdb copy retains only in-frame clones and omits some. The data show roughly 180,000 clones, less than 10% seen once. The specimen was central memory CD4+ T cells from blood. All receptors come from a young man with type 1 diabetes. Both conserved end residues are part of each CDR3. Fields, in order: V gene, J gene, D gene, clone size, CDR3 DNA, CDR3 protein. A D gene is named only where the DNA matches it firmly. Clone size is given for some rows only: seen once, a few or many times, or a class if the clone is expanded.

v_gene: TRBV4-3; j_gene: TRBJ2-3; d_gene: -; abundance: -; CDR3nt: TGCGCCAGCAGCCAAGAGTCGCCTCTTGAGACAGATACGCAGTATTTT; CDR3aa: CASSQESPLETDTQYF
v_gene: TRBV5-4; j_gene: TRBJ2-3; d_gene: TRBD1; abundance: few; CDR3nt: TGTGCCAGCAGCCGAGACAGGGTTGAAGCAGATACGCAGTATTTT; CDR3aa: CASSRDRVEADTQYF
v_gene: TRBV6-6; j_gene: TRBJ1-1; d_gene: TRBD1; abundance: -; CDR3nt: TGTGCCAGCAGGGGACAGGGGTACACTGAAGCTTTCTTT; CDR3aa: CASRGQGYTEAFF
v_gene: TRBV27; j_gene: TRBJ1-4; d_gene: -; abundance: -; CDR3nt: TGTGCCAGCAGGAACCATGCGCATACTAATGAAAAACTGTTTTTT; CDR3aa: CASRNHAHTNEKLFF
v_gene: TRBV14; j_gene: TRBJ2-7; d_gene: -; abundance: -; CDR3nt: TGTGCCAGCAGCCACGGACAGACCAGCTTTCAAATGCACGAGCAGTACTTC; CDR3aa: CASSHGQTSFQMHEQYF
v_gene: TRBV5-1; j_gene: TRBJ2-5; d_gene: TRBD2; abundance: few; CDR3nt: TGCGCCAGCAGCTTGTGGCTAGCGGACCGGGAGACCCAGTACTTC; CDR3aa: CASSLWLADRETQYF
v_gene: TRBV2; j_gene: TRBJ1-1; d_gene: TRBD1; abundance: -; CDR3nt: TGTGCCAGCAGAGTCGGGACAGAAGAAGCTTTCTTT; CDR3aa: CASRVGTEEAFF
v_gene: TRBV5-1; j_gene: TRBJ2-1; d_gene: -; abundance: few; CDR3nt: TGCGCCAGCAGCTTGATTGCGGGGAGCTCCTACAATGAGCAGTTCTTC; CDR3aa: CASSLIAGSSYNEQFF
v_gene: TRBV4-1; j_gene: TRBJ2-2; d_gene: -; abundance: -; CDR3nt: TGCGCCAGCAGCCAAGTTCGGGACACCGGGGAGCTGTTTTTT; CDR3aa: CASSQVRDTGELFF
v_gene: TRBV14; j_gene: TRBJ1-2; d_gene: -; abundance: few; CDR3nt: TGTGCCAGCAGCCAAGACAGGCATTGGACATCTGGTGGCTACACCTTC; CDR3aa: CASSQDRHWTSGGYTF
v_gene: TRBV6-1; j_gene: TRBJ1-2; d_gene: -; abundance: few; CDR3nt: TGTGCCAGCAGTGACTTCCTTAACTATGGCTACACCTTC; CDR3aa: CASSDFLNYGYTF
v_gene: TRBV6-5; j_gene: TRBJ2-7; d_gene: TRBD1; abundance: -; CDR3nt: TGTGCCAGCAGTTTGTACAGGGGAAACTACGAGCAGTACTTC; CDR3aa: CASSLYRGNYEQYF
v_gene: TRBV4-2; j_gene: TRBJ1-5; d_gene: -; abundance: -; CDR3nt: TGTGCCAGCAGCCAAGATAGTGGGGCGGGGGGGAATCAGCCCCAGCATTTT; CDR3aa: CASSQDSGAGGNQPQHF
v_gene: TRBV30; j_gene: TRBJ1-2; d_gene: TRBD1; abundance: -; CDR3nt: TGTGCCTGGAGTGTACAGGGGAGAGCTAACTATGGCTACACCTTC; CDR3aa: CAWSVQGRANYGYTF
v_gene: TRBV25-1; j_gene: TRBJ2-5; d_gene: TRBD1; abundance: few; CDR3nt: TGTGCCAGCAGTGAATATGGGACAGGGCGGGAGACCCAGTACTTC; CDR3aa: CASSEYGTGRETQYF
v_gene: TRBV29-1; j_gene: TRBJ2-3; d_gene: TRBD1; abundance: -; CDR3nt: TGCAGCGTAAGAAAAGGGACAGTGACAGATACGCAGTATTTT; CDR3aa: CSVRKGTVTDTQYF
v_gene: TRBV18; j_gene: TRBJ1-3; d_gene: -; abundance: -; CDR3nt: TGTGCCAGCTCACAAAAACAGGGATTTGGAAACACCATATATTTT; CDR3aa: CASSQKQGFGNTIYF
v_gene: TRBV28; j_gene: TRBJ2-7; d_gene: -; abundance: few; CDR3nt: TGTGCCAGCAGTGTACTAGCCTACGAGCAGTACTTC; CDR3aa: CASSVLAYEQYF
v_gene: TRBV19; j_gene: TRBJ2-1; d_gene: TRBD2; abundance: -; CDR3nt: TGTGCCAGTAGTATAGTGAATAGCGGGGGGTACTACAATGAGCAGTTCTTC; CDR3aa: CASSIVNSGGYYNEQFF
v_gene: TRBV9; j_gene: TRBJ2-7; d_gene: TRBD2; abundance: -; CDR3nt: TGTGCCAGCAGCGTAGCTAGCGGGGCTACCTACGAGCAGTACTTC; CDR3aa: CASSVASGATYEQYF
v_gene: TRBV2; j_gene: TRBJ2-1; d_gene: -; abundance: few; CDR3nt: TGTGCCAGCAGTGAAAATGGCAGGGACTCCTACAATGAGCAGTTCTTC; CDR3aa: CASSENGRDSYNEQFF
v_gene: TRBV4-2; j_gene: TRBJ2-7; d_gene: TRBD2; abundance: -; CDR3nt: TGTGCCAGCAGCCCCTTGACTAGCGGGAGAATTAACGAGCAGTACTTC; CDR3aa: CASSPLTSGRINEQYF
v_gene: TRBV5-1; j_gene: TRBJ2-5; d_gene: -; abundance: -; CDR3nt: TGCGCCAGCAGCTTGTTCTTGAGCGAAGGGACCCAGTACTTC; CDR3aa: CASSLFLSEGTQYF
v_gene: TRBV7-2; j_gene: TRBJ1-6; d_gene: TRBD1; abundance: -; CDR3nt: TGTGCCAGCAGCTTAGATATCTCGAGGGGGCGTAATTCACCCCTCCACTTT; CDR3aa: CASSLDISRGRNSPLHF
v_gene: TRBV27; j_gene: TRBJ2-4; d_gene: -; abundance: -; CDR3nt: TGTGCCAGCAGTAAGCCCTCTCTAGCCAAAAACATTCAGTACTTC; CDR3aa: CASSKPSLAKNIQYF
v_gene: TRBV7-9; j_gene: TRBJ2-2; d_gene: -; abundance: few; CDR3nt: TGTGCCAGCAGCCGCTCGGACTGGACCCTAAACCGCGGGGAGCTGTTTTTT; CDR3aa: CASSRSDWTLNRGELFF
v_gene: TRBV29-1; j_gene: TRBJ1-2; d_gene: TRBD1; abundance: few; CDR3nt: TGCAGCGTTGAAAAGCCAACAGGGGCAGGCGGCTACACCTTC; CDR3aa: CSVEKPTGAGGYTF
v_gene: TRBV5-6; j_gene: TRBJ2-3; d_gene: -; abundance: many; CDR3nt: TGTGCCAGCAGCGTCAACAGGTGGGCCCGCACAGATACGCAGTATTTT; CDR3aa: CASSVNRWARTDTQYF
v_gene: TRBV6-5; j_gene: TRBJ2-1; d_gene: -; abundance: few; CDR3nt: TGTGCCAGCAGTTACTTATCCGGTACCGATGAGCAGTTCTTC; CDR3aa: CASSYLSGTDEQFF
v_gene: TRBV5-1; j_gene: TRBJ2-1; d_gene: TRBD2; abundance: few; CDR3nt: TGCGCCAGCAGCGGAGGACTAGCTACCCGAGTAAATGAGCAGTTCTTC; CDR3aa: CASSGGLATRVNEQFF
v_gene: TRBV28; j_gene: TRBJ2-7; d_gene: TRBD1; abundance: few; CDR3nt: TGTGCCAGCAGGAGGACAGGCACCCAGGAGCAGTACTTC; CDR3aa: CASRRTGTQEQYF
v_gene: TRBV19; j_gene: TRBJ2-7; d_gene: TRBD2; abundance: -; CDR3nt: TGTGCCAGGTCGACTAGCGGGAGCTACGAGCAGTACTTC; CDR3aa: CARSTSGSYEQYF
v_gene: TRBV5-1; j_gene: TRBJ2-7; d_gene: -; abundance: -; CDR3nt: TGCGCCAGCAGCTTGGGCGGGACAGCCATAACCTACGAGCAGTACTTC; CDR3aa: CASSLGGTAITYEQYF
v_gene: TRBV27; j_gene: TRBJ1-5; d_gene: TRBD1; abundance: few; CDR3nt: TGTGCCAGCAGATTAAGCGGGGGACAGGGTACGGCTCAGCCCCAGCATTTT; CDR3aa: CASRLSGGQGTAQPQHF
v_gene: TRBV7-9; j_gene: TRBJ2-5; d_gene: TRBD2; abundance: -; CDR3nt: TGTGCCAGCAGCTTAGGATCCGGACTAGCGAGTGGGGAGACCCAGTACTTC; CDR3aa: CASSLGSGLASGETQYF
v_gene: TRBV9; j_gene: TRBJ2-5; d_gene: -; abundance: -; CDR3nt: TGTGCCAGCAGCGTAGCTACAACGGCAGGAGAGACCCAGTACTTC; CDR3aa: CASSVATTAGETQYF
v_gene: TRBV9; j_gene: TRBJ2-5; d_gene: TRBD1; abundance: many; CDR3nt: TGTGCCAGCAGCGCTAACAGGGGACGAGAGACCCAGTACTTC; CDR3aa: CASSANRGRETQYF
v_gene: TRBV28; j_gene: TRBJ2-5; d_gene: TRBD2; abundance: few; CDR3nt: TGTGCCAGCAACCGGTTAACTAGCGGTTTCCAAGAGACCCAGTACTTC; CDR3aa: CASNRLTSGFQETQYF
v_gene: TRBV28; j_gene: TRBJ1-6; d_gene: -; abundance: few; CDR3nt: TGTGCCAGCACCTTTCTCGGGTCGGGGAGTGGGTCACCCCTCCACTTT; CDR3aa: CASTFLGSGSGSPLHF
v_gene: TRBV6-5; j_gene: TRBJ1-2; d_gene: TRBD1; abundance: many; CDR3nt: TGTGCCAGCAGCGCGTACAGGGGCTATGGCTACACCTTC; CDR3aa: CASSAYRGYGYTF
v_gene: TRBV21-1; j_gene: TRBJ2-1; d_gene: -; abundance: few; CDR3nt: TGTGCCAGCAGCAAAGTCTCACTAGCGGGGGATGAGCAGTTCTTC; CDR3aa: CASSKVSLAGDEQFF
v_gene: TRBV9; j_gene: TRBJ2-5; d_gene: TRBD2; abundance: -; CDR3nt: TGTGCCAGCAGCGCGGCGGGACTAGCGGCGACCCAGTACTTC; CDR3aa: CASSAAGLAATQYF
v_gene: TRBV30; j_gene: TRBJ2-5; d_gene: -; abundance: few; CDR3nt: TGTGCCTGGAGCGCCGGGGACTCTTGGGAGACCCAGTACTTC; CDR3aa: CAWSAGDSWETQYF
v_gene: TRBV4-1; j_gene: TRBJ2-2; d_gene: -; abundance: few; CDR3nt: TGCGCCAGCACCCCCACATATCTTGAGGGGAACACCGGGGAGCTGTTTTTT; CDR3aa: CASTPTYLEGNTGELFF
v_gene: TRBV6-1; j_gene: TRBJ2-7; d_gene: TRBD2; abundance: -; CDR3nt: TGTGCCAGCAGTCTGGGTCGAGCGGGAAAGGACGAGCAGTACTTC; CDR3aa: CASSLGRAGKDEQYF
v_gene: TRBV7-2; j_gene: TRBJ2-2; d_gene: TRBD2; abundance: few; CDR3nt: TGTGCCAGCAGCCTCGCGGGAGGGACCGGGGAGCTGTTTTTT; CDR3aa: CASSLAGGTGELFF
v_gene: TRBV7-9; j_gene: TRBJ1-1; d_gene: TRBD1; abundance: few; CDR3nt: TGTGCCAGCAGAGACAGGGGAGGCACTGAAGCTTTCTTT; CDR3aa: CASRDRGGTEAFF
v_gene: TRBV6-5; j_gene: TRBJ2-1; d_gene: -; abundance: -; CDR3nt: TGTGCCAGCAGTCCACGGACACGGGCAGGTGAGCAGTTCTTC; CDR3aa: CASSPRTRAGEQFF
v_gene: TRBV18; j_gene: TRBJ1-5; d_gene: -; abundance: few; CDR3nt: TGTGCCAGCTCACCCAGGACTGTGATGGGTGAGCCCCAGCATTTT; CDR3aa: CASSPRTVMGEPQHF
v_gene: TRBV30; j_gene: TRBJ2-7; d_gene: TRBD1; abundance: few; CDR3nt: TGTGCCTGGGGGGACAGGGACAGGGGTTACGAGCAGTACTTC; CDR3aa: CAWGDRDRGYEQYF
v_gene: TRBV9; j_gene: TRBJ1-5; d_gene: TRBD1; abundance: -; CDR3nt: TGTGCCAGCAGCGTAGAGCGGTTGAACCGGGACAGGACTGGCAATCAGCCCCAGCATTTT; CDR3aa: CASSVERLNRDRTGNQPQHF